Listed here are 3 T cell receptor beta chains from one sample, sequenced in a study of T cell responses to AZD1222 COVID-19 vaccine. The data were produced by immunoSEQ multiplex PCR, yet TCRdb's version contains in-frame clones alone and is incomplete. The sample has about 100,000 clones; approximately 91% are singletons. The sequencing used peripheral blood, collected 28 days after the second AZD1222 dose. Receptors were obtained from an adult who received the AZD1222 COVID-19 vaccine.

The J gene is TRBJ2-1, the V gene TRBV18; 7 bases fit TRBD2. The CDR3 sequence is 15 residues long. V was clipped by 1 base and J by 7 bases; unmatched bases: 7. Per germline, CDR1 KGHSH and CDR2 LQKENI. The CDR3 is CASSPREGRGNEQFF. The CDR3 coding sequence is TGTGCCAGCTCACCACGGGAGGGCCGGGGAAATGAGCAGTTCTTC.

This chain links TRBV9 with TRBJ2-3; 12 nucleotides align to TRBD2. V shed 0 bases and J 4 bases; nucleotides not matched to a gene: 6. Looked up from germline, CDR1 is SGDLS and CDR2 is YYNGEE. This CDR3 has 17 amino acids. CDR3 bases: TGTGCCAGCAGCGTAGCCTCTAGCGGGAGGGGGGCAGATACGCAGTATTTT. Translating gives CASSVASSGRGADTQYF.

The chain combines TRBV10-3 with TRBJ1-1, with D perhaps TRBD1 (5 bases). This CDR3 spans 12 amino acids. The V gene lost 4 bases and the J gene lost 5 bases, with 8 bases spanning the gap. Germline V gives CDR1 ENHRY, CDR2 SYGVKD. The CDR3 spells CAISAGTTEAFF. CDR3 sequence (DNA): TGTGCCATCAGTGCAGGGACGACTGAAGCTTTCTTT.